The 4 T cell receptor beta chains below were found in one sample sequenced in a study of technical replicates of blood from a handful of donors. Profiling relied on immunoSEQ multiplex PCR, and the TCRdb table lists in-frame clones only, not all of them. The sample carries under 100,000 clones, about 96% recorded once. The sample consisted of T cells isolated from PBMCs. These receptors originate from a human donor in good health.

This clone turned up a few times. The genes are TRBV20-1 and TRBJ1-1; D gene uncertain. The CDR3 contains 11 residues. V was pared by 6 bases and J by 6 bases, with 11 bases between. CDR1 is DFQATT and CDR2 is SNEGSKA in the germline V gene (reference sequence). The CDR3 here is CSAGRDAEAFF. CDR3 DNA sequence: TGCAGTGCCGGCCGGGATGCTGAAGCTTTCTTT.

The rearrangement joins TRBV19 to TRBJ1-5, with 9 bases that match TRBD1. Germline assignment: CDR1 LNHDA and CDR2 SQIVND (reference sequence). CDR3 length equals 17 residues. V shed 7 bases and J 1 base; nucleotides not matched to a gene: 11. The CDR3 DNA reads TGTGCCAGTATGGGGGGACAGGGAGAGGTCAGCAATCAGCCCCAGCATTTT. Translation gives CASMGGQGEVSNQPQHF.

This rearrangement joins TRBV28 to TRBJ2-7; 9 nucleotides align to TRBD1. From germline, CDR1 is MDHEN and CDR2 SYDVKM. Germline trimming cut 4 bases from V and 5 bases from J; bases unmatched to any gene: 6. The CDR3 has 14 amino acids. The CDR3 sequence is CASSYRDRVHEQYF. In DNA form, the CDR3 reads TGTGCCAGCAGTTACCGGGACAGGGTCCACGAGCAGTACTTC.

The chain carries TRBV28 and TRBJ2-1; D may be TRBD2 (6 bases). V was clipped by 4 bases and J by 4 bases, with 17 bases between them. CDR3 length: 16 residues. Germline-derived CDR1 and CDR2 are MDHEN and SYDVKM. CDR3 amino acids: CASSSPREISYNEQFF. In DNA form, the CDR3 reads TGTGCCAGCAGTTCCCCCCGGGAGATTTCATACAATGAGCAGTTCTTC.